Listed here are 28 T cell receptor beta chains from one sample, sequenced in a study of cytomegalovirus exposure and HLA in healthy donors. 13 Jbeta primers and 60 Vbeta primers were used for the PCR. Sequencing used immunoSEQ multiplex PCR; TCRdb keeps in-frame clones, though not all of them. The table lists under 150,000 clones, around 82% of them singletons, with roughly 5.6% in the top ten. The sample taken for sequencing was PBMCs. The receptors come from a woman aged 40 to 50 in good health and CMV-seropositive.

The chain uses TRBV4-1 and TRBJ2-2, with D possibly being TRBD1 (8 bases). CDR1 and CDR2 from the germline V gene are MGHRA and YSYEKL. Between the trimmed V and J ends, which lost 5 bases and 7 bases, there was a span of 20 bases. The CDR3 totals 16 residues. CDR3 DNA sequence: TGCGCCAGCAGCGGGGGGGACAGGCGAAGGGGCGGGGAGCTGTTTTTT. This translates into CASSGGDRRRGGELFF.

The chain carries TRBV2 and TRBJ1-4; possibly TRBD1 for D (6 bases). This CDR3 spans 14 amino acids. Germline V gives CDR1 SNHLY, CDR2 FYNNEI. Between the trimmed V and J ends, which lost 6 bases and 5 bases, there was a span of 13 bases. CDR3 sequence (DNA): TGTGCCAGCAGCCAACAGGGAGGGAATGAAAAACTGTTTTTT. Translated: CASSQQGGNEKLFF. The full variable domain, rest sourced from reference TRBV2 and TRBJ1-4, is EPEVTQTPSHQVTQMGQEVILRCVPISNHLYFYWYRQILGQKVEFLVSFYNNEISEKSEIFDDQFSVERPDGSNFTLKIRSTKLEDSAMYFCASSQQGGNEKLFFGSGTQLSVL.

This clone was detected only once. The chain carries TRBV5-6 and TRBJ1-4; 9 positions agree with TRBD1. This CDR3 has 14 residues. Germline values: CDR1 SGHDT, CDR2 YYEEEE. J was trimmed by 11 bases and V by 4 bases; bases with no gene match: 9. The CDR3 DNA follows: TGTGCCAGCAGCGAGGGACAGGGAGGCGCGAAACTGTTTTTT. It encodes CASSEGQGGAKLFF.

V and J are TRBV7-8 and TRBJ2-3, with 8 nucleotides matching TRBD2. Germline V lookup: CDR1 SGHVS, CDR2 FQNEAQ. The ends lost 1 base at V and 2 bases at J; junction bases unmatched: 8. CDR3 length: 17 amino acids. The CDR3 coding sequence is TGTGCCAGCAGCTTAGGAGGAGCGGGAGACACCACAGATACGCAGTATTTT. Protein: CASSLGGAGDTTDTQYF.

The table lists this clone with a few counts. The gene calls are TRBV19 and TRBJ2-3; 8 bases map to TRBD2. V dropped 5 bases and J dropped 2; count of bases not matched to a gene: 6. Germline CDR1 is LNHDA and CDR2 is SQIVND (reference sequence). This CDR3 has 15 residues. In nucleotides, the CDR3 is TGTGCCAGTAGTGTACTAGCGGTAAACACAGATACGCAGTATTTT. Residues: CASSVLAVNTDTQYF. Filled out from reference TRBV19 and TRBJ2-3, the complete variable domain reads DGGITQSPKYLFRKEGQNVTLSCEQNLNHDAMYWYRQDPGQGLRLIYYSQIVNDFQKGDIAEGYSVSREKKESFPLTVTSAQKNPTAFYLCASSVLAVNTDTQYFGPGTRLTVL.

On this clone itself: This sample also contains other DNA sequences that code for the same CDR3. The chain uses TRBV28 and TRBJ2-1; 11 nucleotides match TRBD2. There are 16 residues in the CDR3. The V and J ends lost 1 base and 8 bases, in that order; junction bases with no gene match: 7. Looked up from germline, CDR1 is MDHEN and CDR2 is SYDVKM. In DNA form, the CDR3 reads TGTGCCAGCAGTTTATTAGGTAGCGGGAGGGTACATGAGCAGTTCTTC. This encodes CASSLLGSGRVHEQFF.

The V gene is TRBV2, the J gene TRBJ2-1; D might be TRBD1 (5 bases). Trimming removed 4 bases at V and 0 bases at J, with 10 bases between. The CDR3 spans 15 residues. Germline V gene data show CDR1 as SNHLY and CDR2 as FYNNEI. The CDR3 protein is CASSADRPSYNEQFF. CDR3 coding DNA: TGTGCCAGCAGTGCAGACAGACCCTCCTACAATGAGCAGTTCTTC.

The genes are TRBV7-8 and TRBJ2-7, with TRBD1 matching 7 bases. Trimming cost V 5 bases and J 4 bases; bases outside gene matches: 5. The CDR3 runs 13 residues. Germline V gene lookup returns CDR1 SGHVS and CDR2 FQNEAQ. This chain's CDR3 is CASSTLQGYEQYF. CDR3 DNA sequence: TGTGCCAGCAGCACCTTACAGGGGTACGAGCAGTACTTC. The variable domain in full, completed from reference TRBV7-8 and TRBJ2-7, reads GAGVSQSPRYKVAKRGQDVALRCDPISGHVSLFWYQQALGQGPEFLTYFQNEAQLDKSGLPSDRFFAERPEGSVSTLKIQRTQQEDSAVYLCASSTLQGYEQYFGPGTRLTVT.

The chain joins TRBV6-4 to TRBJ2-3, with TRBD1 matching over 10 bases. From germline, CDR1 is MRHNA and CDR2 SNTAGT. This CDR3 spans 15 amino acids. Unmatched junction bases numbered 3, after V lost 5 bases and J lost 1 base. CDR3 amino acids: CASSQTGGGTDTQYF. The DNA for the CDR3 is TGTGCCAGCAGTCAGACAGGGGGCGGCACAGATACGCAGTATTTT.

The CDR3 is CASTLASQDTQYF. CDR3 sequence (DNA): TGCGCCAGCACTCTAGCTAGCCAAGATACGCAGTATTTT. The chain links TRBV5-1 to TRBJ2-3; perhaps TRBD2 as D (5 bases). The germline V and J ends were trimmed by 6 bases and 5 bases, with 13 bases remaining between them. From germline, CDR1 is SGHRS and CDR2 YFSETQ. The CDR3 runs to 13 residues.

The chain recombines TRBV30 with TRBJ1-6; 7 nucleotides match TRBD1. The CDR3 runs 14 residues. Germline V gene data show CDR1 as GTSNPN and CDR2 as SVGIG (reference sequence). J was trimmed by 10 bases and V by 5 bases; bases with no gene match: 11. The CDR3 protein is CAWGTVLFNSPLHF. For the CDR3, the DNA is TGTGCCTGGGGGACAGTCCTGTTCAACTCACCCCTCCACTTT.

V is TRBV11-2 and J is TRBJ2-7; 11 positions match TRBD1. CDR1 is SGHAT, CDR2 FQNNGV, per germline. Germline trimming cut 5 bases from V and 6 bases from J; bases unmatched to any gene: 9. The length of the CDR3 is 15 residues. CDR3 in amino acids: CASSIGDGTGGEQYF. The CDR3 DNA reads TGTGCCAGCAGCATCGGAGACGGGACAGGGGGCGAGCAGTACTTC. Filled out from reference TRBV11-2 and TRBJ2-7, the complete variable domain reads EAGVAQSPRYKIIEKRQSVAFWCNPISGHATLYWYQQILGQGPKLLIQFQNNGVVDDSQLPKDRFSAERLKGVDSTLKIQPAKLEDSAVYLCASSIGDGTGGEQYFGPGTRLTVT.

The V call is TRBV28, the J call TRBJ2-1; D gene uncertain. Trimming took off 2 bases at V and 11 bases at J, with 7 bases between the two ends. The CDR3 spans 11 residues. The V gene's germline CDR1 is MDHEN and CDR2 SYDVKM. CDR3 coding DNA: TGTGCCAGCAGTTTAGAGAGGAAGCAGTTCTTC. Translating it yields CASSLERKQFF. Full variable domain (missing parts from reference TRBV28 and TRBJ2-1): DVKVTQSSRYLVKRTGEKVFLECVQDMDHENMFWYRQDPGLGLRLIYFSYDVKMKEKGDIPEGYSVSREKKERFSLILESASTNQTSMYLCASSLERKQFFGPGTRLTVL.

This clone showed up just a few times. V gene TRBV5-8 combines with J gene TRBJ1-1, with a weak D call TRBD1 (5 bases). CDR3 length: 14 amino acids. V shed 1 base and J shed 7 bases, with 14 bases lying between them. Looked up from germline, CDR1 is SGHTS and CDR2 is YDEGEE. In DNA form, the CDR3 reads TGTGCCAGCAGCTTGCAGGGAGGCGTGGTTGAAGCTTTCTTT. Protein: CASSLQGGVVEAFF.

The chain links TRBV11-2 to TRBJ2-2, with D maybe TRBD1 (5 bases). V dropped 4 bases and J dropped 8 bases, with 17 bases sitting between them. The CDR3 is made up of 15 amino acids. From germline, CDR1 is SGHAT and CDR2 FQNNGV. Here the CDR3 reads CASSYRVGPGGELFF. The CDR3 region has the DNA TGTGCCAGCAGCTACCGCGTGGGGCCCGGGGGGGAGCTGTTTTTT.

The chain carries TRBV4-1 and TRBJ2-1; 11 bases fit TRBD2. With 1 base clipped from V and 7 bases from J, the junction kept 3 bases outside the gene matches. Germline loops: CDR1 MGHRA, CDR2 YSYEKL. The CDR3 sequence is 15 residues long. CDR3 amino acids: CASSQGTSGQNEQFF. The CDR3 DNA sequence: TGCGCCAGCAGCCAAGGGACTAGCGGGCAGAATGAGCAGTTCTTC.

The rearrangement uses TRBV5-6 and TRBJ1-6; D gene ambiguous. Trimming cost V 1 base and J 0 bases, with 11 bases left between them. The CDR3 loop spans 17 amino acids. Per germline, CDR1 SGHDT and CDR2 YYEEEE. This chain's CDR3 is CASSLFGGLSYNSPLHF. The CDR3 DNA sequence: TGTGCCAGCAGCTTGTTTGGCGGACTCTCCTATAATTCACCCCTCCACTTT.

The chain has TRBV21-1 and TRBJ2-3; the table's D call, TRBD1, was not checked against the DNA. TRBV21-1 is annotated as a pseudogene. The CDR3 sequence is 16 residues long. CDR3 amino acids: CASSRKRDRVTDTQYF. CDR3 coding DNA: TGTGCCAGCAGCAGAAAGAGGGACAGAGTCACAGATACGCAGTATTTT.

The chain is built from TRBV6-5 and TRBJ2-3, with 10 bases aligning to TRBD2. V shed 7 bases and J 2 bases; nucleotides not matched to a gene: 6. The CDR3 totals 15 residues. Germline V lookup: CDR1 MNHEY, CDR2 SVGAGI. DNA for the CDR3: TGTGCCAGCATACCCAGCGGGAGGGACACAGATACGCAGTATTTT. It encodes CASIPSGRDTDTQYF.

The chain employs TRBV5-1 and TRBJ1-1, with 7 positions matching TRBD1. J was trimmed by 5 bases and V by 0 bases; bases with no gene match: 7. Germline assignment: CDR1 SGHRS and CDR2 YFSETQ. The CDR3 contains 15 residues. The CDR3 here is CASSLGLTGMTEAFF. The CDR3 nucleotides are TGCGCCAGCAGCTTGGGGTTGACAGGGATGACTGAAGCTTTCTTT.

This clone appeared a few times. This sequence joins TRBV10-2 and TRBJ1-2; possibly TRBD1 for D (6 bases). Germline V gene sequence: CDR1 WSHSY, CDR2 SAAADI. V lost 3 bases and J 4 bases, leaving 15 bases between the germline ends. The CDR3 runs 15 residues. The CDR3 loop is CASSEFAGRGYGYTF. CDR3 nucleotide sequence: TGCGCCAGCAGTGAATTCGCAGGCAGGGGCTATGGCTACACCTTC.

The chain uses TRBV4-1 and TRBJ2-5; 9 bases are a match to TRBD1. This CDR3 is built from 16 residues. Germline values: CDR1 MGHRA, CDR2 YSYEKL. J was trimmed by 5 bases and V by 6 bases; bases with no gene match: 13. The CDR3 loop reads CASSRPTQGARETQYF. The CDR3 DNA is TGCGCCAGCAGTCGCCCTACACAGGGGGCGAGGGAGACCCAGTACTTC.

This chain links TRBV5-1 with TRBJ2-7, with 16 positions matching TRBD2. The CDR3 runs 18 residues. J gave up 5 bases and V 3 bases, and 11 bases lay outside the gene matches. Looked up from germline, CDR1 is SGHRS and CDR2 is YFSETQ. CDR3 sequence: CASSSGGLAGGSFDEQYF. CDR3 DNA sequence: TGCGCCAGCAGCTCCGGGGGACTAGCGGGAGGGAGCTTCGACGAGCAGTACTTC.

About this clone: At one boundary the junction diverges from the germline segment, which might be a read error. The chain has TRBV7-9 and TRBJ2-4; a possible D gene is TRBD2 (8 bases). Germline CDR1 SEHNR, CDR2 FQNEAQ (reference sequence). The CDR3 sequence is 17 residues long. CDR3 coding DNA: TGTTCCAGCAGCCCCGGGGGGGGACGGGACAGCAAAAACATTCAGTACTTC. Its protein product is CSSSPGGGRDSKNIQYF.

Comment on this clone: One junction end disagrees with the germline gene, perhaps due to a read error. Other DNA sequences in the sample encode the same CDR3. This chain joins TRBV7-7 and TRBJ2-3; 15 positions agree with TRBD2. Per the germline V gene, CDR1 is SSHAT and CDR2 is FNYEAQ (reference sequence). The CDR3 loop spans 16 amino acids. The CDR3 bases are TGTGCTAGCAGCCGGGGACTAGCGGGAGGCGGAGATACGCAGTATTTT. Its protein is CASSRGLAGGGDTQYF.

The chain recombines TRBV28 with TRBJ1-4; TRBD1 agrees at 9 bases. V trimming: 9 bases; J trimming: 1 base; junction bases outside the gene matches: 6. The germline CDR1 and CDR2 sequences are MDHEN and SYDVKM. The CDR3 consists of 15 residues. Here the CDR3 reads CARKGDRETNEKLFF. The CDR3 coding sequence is TGTGCCAGGAAGGGGGACAGGGAAACTAATGAAAAACTGTTTTTT.

The CDR3 DNA sequence: TGTGCCAGCAGTTTTACGTGGCGGGATGAGCAGTTCTTC. Translated, it gives CASSFTWRDEQFF. The rearrangement uses TRBV27 and TRBJ2-1; a weak D match, TRBD2 (5 bases). Germline values: CDR1 MNHEY, CDR2 SMNVEV (reference sequence). The V gene lost 3 bases and the J gene lost 8 bases, with 11 bases spanning the gap. The CDR3 length is 13 residues.

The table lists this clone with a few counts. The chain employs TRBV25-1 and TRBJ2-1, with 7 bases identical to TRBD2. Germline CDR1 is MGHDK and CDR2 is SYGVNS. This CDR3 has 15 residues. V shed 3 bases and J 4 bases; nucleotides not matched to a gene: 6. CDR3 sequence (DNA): TGTGCCAGCAGTGAGGCTAGCGGACCTTACAATGAGCAGTTCTTC. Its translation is CASSEASGPYNEQFF.